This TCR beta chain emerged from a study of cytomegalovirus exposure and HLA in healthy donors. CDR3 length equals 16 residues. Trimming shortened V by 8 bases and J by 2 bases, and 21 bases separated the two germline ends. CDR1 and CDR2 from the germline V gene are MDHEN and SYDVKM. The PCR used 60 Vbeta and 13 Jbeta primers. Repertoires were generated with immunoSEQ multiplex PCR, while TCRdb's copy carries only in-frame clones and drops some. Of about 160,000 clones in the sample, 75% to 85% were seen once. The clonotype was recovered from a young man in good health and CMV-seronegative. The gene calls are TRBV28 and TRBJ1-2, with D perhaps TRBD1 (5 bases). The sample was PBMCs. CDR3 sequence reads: CASRGGSGRDNYGYTF. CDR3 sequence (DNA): TGTGCCAGCCGGGGGGGATCGGGCAGGGACAACTATGGCTACACCTTC.